These 27 T cell receptor beta chains share one sample of origin, sequenced in a study of blood T cell repertoires in COVID-19. Measured with immunoSEQ multiplex PCR; TCRdb has only the in-frame clones, and not every one. Among more than 85,000 clones listed, around 87% were seen once. The material sequenced was peripheral blood. The receptors derive from a human donor in a cohort sampled during active COVID-19.

This chain joins TRBV10-2 and TRBJ1-5, with a possible D match to TRBD1 (5 bases). The CDR3 has 16 amino acids. In germline, CDR1 is WSHSY, CDR2 SAAADI. Trimming left V 5 bases short and J 0 bases short, with 14 bases between. CDR3 protein: CASSSLTDYSNQPQHF. The CDR3 nucleotides read TGCGCCAGCAGTTCTTTGACAGATTATAGCAATCAGCCCCAGCATTTT.

The V call is TRBV7-9, the J call TRBJ1-3; 9 bases map to TRBD1. Trimming at V came to 5 bases and at J to 2 bases, leaving 10 bases not matched to a gene. In germline, CDR1 is SEHNR, CDR2 FQNEAQ (reference sequence). The CDR3 has 17 amino acids. CDR3 DNA: TGTGCCAGCAGCGGGTACCGGGACAGGGAAGCTGGAAACACCATATATTTT. Protein product: CASSGYRDREAGNTIYF.

The chain has TRBV7-6 and TRBJ1-6, with D perhaps matching TRBD1 (5 bases). The ends were cut back, 5 bases at V and 12 bases at J, with 20 bases in the middle. This CDR3 is built from 15 residues. In germline, CDR1 is SGHVS, CDR2 FNYEAQ. This CDR3 is CASSLTHAGPEPLHF. The CDR3 DNA reads TGTGCCAGCAGCCTGACCCATGCAGGGCCGGAACCCCTCCACTTT.

The genes are TRBV19 and TRBJ2-2; D is possibly TRBD2 (6 bases). Germline CDR1 is LNHDA and CDR2 is SQIVND (reference sequence). The CDR3 has 15 residues. In DNA form, the CDR3 reads TGTGCAGCTGGAGGGCGGTTCGCGAACACCGGGGAGCTGTTTTTT. Its translation: CAAGGRFANTGELFF.

The CDR3 loop is CASSPPGGRSSYEQYF. Written as DNA, the CDR3 is TGTGCCAGCAGCCCTCCCGGGGGAAGGAGCTCCTACGAGCAGTACTTC. The J gene is TRBJ2-7, the V gene TRBV9; possible D gene TRBD2, 6 bases. The V gene lost 4 bases and the J gene lost 0 bases, with 17 bases spanning the gap. Germline lookup yields CDR1 SGDLS and CDR2 YYNGEE. The CDR3 is made up of 16 amino acids. Using reference TRBV9 and TRBJ2-7 for the parts outside the CDR3, the full variable domain is DSGVTQTPKHLITATGQRVTLRCSPRSGDLSVYWYQQSLDQGLQFLIQYYNGEERAKGNILERFSAQQFPDLHSELNLSSLELGDSALYFCASSPPGGRSSYEQYFGPGTRLTVT.

CDR3 in amino acids: CASSYGATGELFF. For the CDR3, the DNA is TGTGCCAGCAGTTACGGGGCTACCGGGGAGCTGTTTTTT. The chain is built from TRBV6-5 and TRBJ2-2; a weak D match, TRBD1 (5 bases). Germline CDR1 and CDR2: MNHEY and SVGAGI. V was clipped by 2 bases and J by 5 bases, with 6 bases between them. The CDR3 spans 13 residues.

The chain carries TRBV3-1 (or the pseudogene TRBV3-2) and TRBJ2-3, with 14 bases matching TRBD2. V lost 4 bases, J lost 2 bases, and 14 bases stayed unmatched. Germline assignment: CDR1 LGHDT and CDR2 YNNKEL (reference sequence). The CDR3 has 20 amino acids. CDR3 DNA: TGTGCCAGCAGCCGCTACCGGACTAGCGGGGGGACAATTCACACAGATACGCAGTATTTT. Amino acids: CASSRYRTSGGTIHTDTQYF.

The chain combines TRBV27 with TRBJ2-7; D might be TRBD2 (6 bases). Trimming removed 5 bases at V and 3 bases at J, with 20 bases between. Per germline, CDR1 MNHEY and CDR2 SMNVEV (reference sequence). The CDR3 runs 16 residues. The CDR3 reads CASSLRFGGAGYEQYF. The CDR3 DNA reads as TGTGCCAGCAGTCTCCGGTTCGGCGGGGCGGGCTACGAGCAGTACTTC.

The chain joins TRBV6-5 to TRBJ1-2; D is possibly TRBD1 (5 bases). Trimming removed 5 bases from V and 4 bases from J, with 8 bases in between. CDR1 and CDR2 from the germline V gene are MNHEY and SVGAGI. CDR3 length: 12 residues. Here the CDR3 DNA reads TGTGCCAGCAGTCGGGGGGGCTATGGCTACACCTTC. It yields the protein CASSRGGYGYTF.

This rearrangement joins TRBV18 to TRBJ1-5; tentative D call: TRBD1 (5 bases). The germline gives CDR1 KGHSH, CDR2 LQKENI. The CDR3 loop spans 14 amino acids. V was shortened by 2 bases and J by 2 bases, with 7 bases between the two germline ends. The CDR3, as DNA: TGTGCCAGCTCACCATCCAGGGGCAATCAGCCCCAGCATTTT. Amino acids: CASSPSRGNQPQHF.

V and J are TRBV4-1 and TRBJ2-5; 8 bases are a match to TRBD2. Germline loops: CDR1 MGHRA, CDR2 YSYEKL. Trimming took 1 base from V and 5 from J; bases not matched to a gene: 6. The CDR3 contains 15 residues. The CDR3 loop is CASSQAPGLVETQYF. The CDR3 bases are TGCGCCAGCAGCCAAGCCCCGGGACTAGTGGAGACCCAGTACTTC.

J is TRBJ1-1 and V is TRBV30; D perhaps matches TRBD1 (5 bases). V dropped 1 base and J dropped 3 bases, with 21 bases sitting between them. CDR1 is GTSNPN, CDR2 SVGIG, per germline (reference sequence). This CDR3 spans 17 amino acids. The CDR3, as DNA: TGTGCCTGGAGTGGATTGGGGGACTCCCGAGGAGACACTGAAGCTTTCTTT. Its translation: CAWSGLGDSRGDTEAFF. Drawing the rest from reference TRBV30 and TRBJ1-1, the complete variable domain is SQTIHQWPATLVQPVGSPLSLECTVEGTSNPNLYWYRQAAGRGLQLLFYSVGIGQISSEVPQNLSASRPQDRQFILSSKKLLLSDSGFYLCAWSGLGDSRGDTEAFFGQGTRLTVV.

The chain combines TRBV30 with TRBJ1-5; D is perhaps TRBD1 (5 bases). This CDR3 region has 13 residues. The V and J ends lost 3 bases and 10 bases respectively, with 16 bases between them. The V gene's germline CDR1 is GTSNPN and CDR2 SVGIG (reference sequence). This CDR3 is CAWSGTNGGPQHF. The CDR3, as DNA: TGTGCCTGGAGCGGGACCAACGGGGGACCCCAGCATTTT.

This rearrangement joins TRBV6-5 to TRBJ2-1, with D possibly matching TRBD2 (6 bases). This CDR3 contains 13 residues. The ends were cut back, 5 bases at V and 9 bases at J, with 14 bases in the middle. The germline V gene encodes CDR1 MNHEY and CDR2 SVGAGI. CDR3 in amino acids: CASSPPRRAEQFF. The CDR3 nucleotides are TGTGCCAGCAGTCCCCCTAGGAGGGCTGAGCAGTTCTTC.

CDR3 DNA sequence: TGCGCCAGCAGCCCAGACAGTTACGGCCATGGCTACACCTTC. Translated, it gives CASSPDSYGHGYTF. This chain uses TRBV5-1 with TRBJ1-2; a weak D match, TRBD1 (5 bases). Germline V CDR1 and CDR2: SGHRS, YFSETQ. The CDR3 runs to 14 residues. Trimming shortened V by 4 bases and J by 6 bases, and 16 bases separated the two germline ends.

In this sample, this clone turned up once. The rearrangement uses TRBV5-1 and TRBJ2-3; 9 bases are a match to TRBD2. Germline values: CDR1 SGHRS, CDR2 YFSETQ. The CDR3 consists of 15 residues. V gave up 4 bases and J gave up 1 base; unmatched junction bases: 4. CDR3 residues: CASSQWTSGTDTQYF. CDR3 DNA: TGCGCCAGCAGCCAGTGGACTAGCGGCACAGATACGCAGTATTTT.

CDR3 sequence reads: CASSLGTQGATNEKLFF. The CDR3 coding sequence is TGCGCCAGCAGCTTGGGAACCCAGGGGGCAACTAATGAAAAACTGTTTTTT. The chain combines TRBV5-1 with TRBJ1-4; 7 positions match TRBD1. The CDR3 has 17 residues. The ends lost 0 bases at V and 0 bases at J; junction bases unmatched: 5. Germline V gene data show CDR1 as SGHRS and CDR2 as YFSETQ. The complete variable domain, with remaining parts taken from reference TRBV5-1 and TRBJ1-4, reads KAGVTQTPRYLIKTRGQQVTLSCSPISGHRSVSWYQQTPGQGLQFLFEYFSETQRNKGNFPGRFSGRQFSNSRSEMNVSTLELGDSALYLCASSLGTQGATNEKLFFGSGTQLSVL.

The V and J genes are TRBV12-3 or TRBV12-4 and TRBJ1-5; D remains ambiguous. This CDR3 has 12 residues. Trimming took off 6 bases at V and 1 base at J, with 4 bases between the two ends. The CDR3 bases are TGTGCCAGCAGGCAGAGCAATCAGCCCCAGCATTTT. It translates to CASRQSNQPQHF.

This chain connects TRBV6-5 to TRBJ1-5, with 9 bases fitting TRBD1. This CDR3 is 14 amino acids long. Germline trimming cut 6 bases from V and 7 bases from J; bases unmatched to any gene: 7. Germline V gene data show CDR1 as MNHEY and CDR2 as SVGAGI. CDR3: CASSPDRGEQPQHF. CDR3 bases: TGTGCCAGCAGCCCGGACAGGGGCGAACAGCCCCAGCATTTT.

The chain has TRBV27 and TRBJ2-2; 7 positions match TRBD1. With V trimmed by 2 bases and J by 7 bases, 7 bases remained unmatched. Germline V CDR1 and CDR2: MNHEY, SMNVEV (reference sequence). The CDR3 is made up of 15 amino acids. DNA for the CDR3: TGTGCCAGCAGTTTAAGGGACAGTCGGATCGGGGAGCTGTTTTTT. This encodes CASSLRDSRIGELFF.

This chain connects TRBV28 to TRBJ1-2; 9 positions match TRBD1. CDR3 length: 15 residues. Germline trimming cut 5 bases from V and 3 bases from J; bases unmatched to any gene: 7. The germline V gene encodes CDR1 MDHEN and CDR2 SYDVKM. The CDR3: CASSRPGQGYYGYTF. CDR3 sequence (DNA): TGTGCCAGCAGTCGACCGGGACAGGGATACTATGGCTACACCTTC.

V usage is TRBV5-1 and J usage is TRBJ2-3; D is possibly TRBD1 (7 bases). Trimming removed 2 bases at V and 5 bases at J, with 15 bases between. Germline V lookup: CDR1 SGHRS, CDR2 YFSETQ. The CDR3 has 15 amino acids. This CDR3 reads CASSLARQGGDTQYF. Here the CDR3 DNA reads TGCGCCAGCAGCTTAGCCCGGCAGGGGGGAGATACGCAGTATTTT.

The chain's CDR3 is CASSRPDSYNEQFF. In nucleotides, the CDR3 is TGTGCCAGCAGCCGCCCGGACAGCTACAATGAGCAGTTCTTC. The chain recombines TRBV3-1 (or the pseudogene TRBV3-2) with TRBJ2-1, with D maybe TRBD1 (6 bases). The CDR3 has 14 amino acids. Trimming stripped 4 bases from V and 3 bases from J, with 10 bases between. Per the germline V gene, CDR1 is LGHDT and CDR2 is YNNKEL (reference sequence).

This chain joins TRBV9 and TRBJ2-3; possibly TRBD2 for D (7 bases). CDR1 and CDR2 from the germline V gene are SGDLS and YYNGEE. Trimming cost V 4 bases and J 2 bases, with 14 bases left between them. CDR3 size: 15 residues. The CDR3 DNA is TGTGCCAGCAGCCCCGCGGGGGCGGACACAGATACGCAGTATTTT. As protein: CASSPAGADTDTQYF. The full variable domain, in which reference TRBV9 and TRBJ2-3 provide the parts outside the CDR3, is DSGVTQTPKHLITATGQRVTLRCSPRSGDLSVYWYQQSLDQGLQFLIQYYNGEERAKGNILERFSAQQFPDLHSELNLSSLELGDSALYFCASSPAGADTDTQYFGPGTRLTVL.

This rearrangement joins TRBV7-8 to TRBJ2-7; TRBD1 might be the D (6 bases). V lost 2 bases and J lost 1, with 9 bases in between. Germline V lookup: CDR1 SGHVS, CDR2 FQNEAQ. The CDR3 length is 14 residues. DNA of the CDR3: TGTGCCAGCAGCTTACAGGGGCCTTCCTACGAGCAGTACTTC. It codes for CASSLQGPSYEQYF.

The rearrangement links TRBV18 to TRBJ1-5, with a possible D match to TRBD1 (6 bases). The CDR3 runs to 16 residues. CDR1 is KGHSH, CDR2 LQKENI, per germline. Trimming took off 2 bases at V and 3 bases at J, with 14 bases between the two ends. The chain's CDR3 is CASSPEAGAFNQPQHF. DNA of the CDR3: TGTGCCAGCTCACCAGAGGCAGGGGCCTTCAATCAGCCCCAGCATTTT.

The chain uses TRBV27 and TRBJ1-6; D may be TRBD1 (6 bases). The V end was cut by 8 bases, the J end by 10 bases, with 18 bases between. CDR1 is MNHEY and CDR2 is SMNVEV in the germline V gene (reference sequence). This CDR3 has 14 residues. The CDR3 nucleotides read TGTGCCAGCCGGTACAGGGCAACAGGATCACCCCTCCACTTT. Protein product: CASRYRATGSPLHF.